This record covers a single T cell receptor (beta chain). The data belong to a study of regulatory T cells in long-lasting Graves disease. The time point: persistent/refractory GD, antithyroid drugs over 5 years with positive TRAb. The TCR library used RNA extracted from PBMCs. Sequencing libraries for TCR beta were prepared with iRepertoire HTBI primers and Arm-PCR of CDR3 regions. TCRdb analysed the multiplex PCR reads with MiXCR anew, one entry per CDR3 protein. This sample has 450,000 or so distinct CDR3 sequences, with 20% to 25% found just once. This CDR3 has 12 residues. Trimming left V 3 bases short and J 6 bases short, with 8 bases between.

The source is a female donor with Graves disease. This chain links TRBV12-3 or TRBV12-4 with TRBJ2-5; D gene unclear. This specimen consisted of peripheral blood mononuclear cells (PBMCs), obtained when the disease was refractory, from a patient treated with antithyroid drugs. The CDR3 sequence is CASSFIPQTQYF. In DNA, the CDR3 is TGTGCCAGCAGTTTCATCCCGCAGACCCAGTACTTC.